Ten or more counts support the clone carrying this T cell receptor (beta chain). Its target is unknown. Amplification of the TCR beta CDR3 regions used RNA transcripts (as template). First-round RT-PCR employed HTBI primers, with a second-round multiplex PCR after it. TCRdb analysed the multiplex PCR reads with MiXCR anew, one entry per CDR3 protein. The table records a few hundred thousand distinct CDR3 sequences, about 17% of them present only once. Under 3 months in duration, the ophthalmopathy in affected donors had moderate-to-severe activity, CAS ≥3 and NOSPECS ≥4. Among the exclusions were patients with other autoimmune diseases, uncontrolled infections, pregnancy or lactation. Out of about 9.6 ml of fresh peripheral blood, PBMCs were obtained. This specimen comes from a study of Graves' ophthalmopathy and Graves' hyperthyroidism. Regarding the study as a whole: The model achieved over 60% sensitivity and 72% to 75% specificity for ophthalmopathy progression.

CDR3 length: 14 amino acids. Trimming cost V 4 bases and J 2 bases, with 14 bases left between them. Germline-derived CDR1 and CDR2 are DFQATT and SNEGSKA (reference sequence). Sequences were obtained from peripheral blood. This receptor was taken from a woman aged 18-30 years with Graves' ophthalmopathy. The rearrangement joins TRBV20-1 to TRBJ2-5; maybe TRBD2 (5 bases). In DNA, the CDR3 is TGCAGTGCTACTACCGAGGGCTTACAAGAGACCCAGTACTTC. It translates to CSATTEGLQETQYF.